This is a list of T cell receptor beta chains from one sample in a study of high-grade serous ovarian cancer treatment subgroups. Sequencing used immunoSEQ multiplex PCR; TCRdb keeps in-frame clones, though not all of them. This sample has 12,000 or so clones; roughly 88% occur once, and the top ten carry 2.9%. Sequencing was performed on tumor tissue. Every receptor here comes from a human donor with high-grade serous ovarian cancer. The CDR3 runs from the conserved cysteine through the conserved F or W. The order of the fields is clone size, V gene, CDR3 length, J gene, D gene, CDR3 protein, CDR3 DNA. D genes are given only for firm matches. Some rows mark clone size as missing; the rest say once, few, many or name a class of expanded clone.

NA	TRBV6-5	14	TRBJ2-7	TRBD1	CASSWTGSTYEQYF	TGTGCCAGCAGTTGGACAGGGAGCACCTACGAGCAGTACTTC
NA	TRBV28	15	TRBJ2-3	TRBD1	CASSSGTGGTDTQYF	TGTGCCAGCAGCTCAGGAACAGGGGGGACAGATACGCAGTATTTT
few	TRBV4-1	13	TRBJ1-1	NA	CASSPGGPPQAFF	TGCGCCAGCAGCCCGGGGGGTCCCCCCCAAGCTTTCTTT
NA	TRBV10-3	15	TRBJ1-1	TRBD1	CASRQTGQDGTEAFF	TGTGCCAGCCGACAGACAGGACAGGATGGCACTGAAGCTTTCTTT
few	TRBV6-5	14	TRBJ2-2	TRBD1	CASRRGQPTGELFF	TGTGCCAGCAGACGGGGACAGCCCACCGGGGAGCTGTTTTTT
NA	TRBV7-2	13	TRBJ2-1	TRBD2	CASQTSLNNEQFF	TGTGCCAGCCAGACTAGCTTAAACAATGAGCAGTTCTTC
once	TRBV5-8	15	TRBJ1-1	NA	CASSQVREMNTEAFF	TGTGCCAGCAGCCAGGTCAGGGAAATGAACACTGAAGCTTTCTTT
NA	TRBV6-1	15	TRBJ1-5	NA	CASSVTPRRYQPQHF	TGTGCCAGCAGTGTGACACCTAGGCGATATCAGCCCCAGCATTTT
NA	TRBV28	15	TRBJ2-7	TRBD2	CASKSGGASGWEQYF	TGTGCCAGCAAATCCGGGGGGGCCAGTGGGTGGGAGCAGTACTTC
NA	TRBV15	15	TRBJ2-5	NA	CATSRDPGPQETQYF	TGTGCCACCAGCAGGGACCCGGGACCACAAGAGACCCAGTACTTC
once	TRBV15	14	TRBJ2-1	NA	CATSNGQFYNEQFF	TGTGCCACCAGCAACGGACAGTTTTACAATGAGCAGTTCTTC
NA	TRBV5-8	14	TRBJ1-6	NA	CASSPGQSNSPLHF	TGTGCCAGCAGCCCCGGACAGTCCAATTCACCCCTCCACTTT
NA	TRBV13	15	TRBJ2-5	TRBD1	CASSLGGTGWETQYF	TGTGCCAGCAGCCTCGGAGGGACAGGGTGGGAGACCCAGTACTTC
NA	TRBV29-1	14	TRBJ2-2	NA	CSVVIATVSGELFF	TGCAGCGTTGTAATTGCGACAGTCTCCGGGGAGCTGTTTTTT
NA	TRBV15	16	TRBJ1-4	TRBD1	CATSKDRGLGNEKLFF	TGTGCCACCAGCAAGGACAGGGGGCTGGGTAATGAAAAACTGTTTTTT
NA	TRBV6-6	14	TRBJ2-1	NA	CASSLPDFSFAQFF	TGTGCCAGCAGCCTCCCTGACTTCTCTTTTGCGCAGTTCTTC
NA	TRBV5-4	15	TRBJ2-7	TRBD2	CASSSGLAGVYEQYF	TGTGCCAGCAGCTCGGGACTAGCGGGGGTCTACGAGCAGTACTTC
NA	TRBV7-9	15	TRBJ1-4	TRBD1	CASSPAGTENEKLFF	TGTGCCAGCAGCCCCGCGGGGACAGAGAATGAAAAACTGTTTTTT
NA	TRBV11-2	16	TRBJ2-1	TRBD2	CASSPRLAGAGNEQFF	TGTGCCAGCAGCCCAAGACTAGCGGGGGCCGGGAATGAGCAGTTCTTC
NA	TRBV6-5	14	TRBJ1-2	NA	CASNKQGLGYGYTF	TGTGCCAGCAATAAACAGGGACTAGGCTATGGCTACACCTTC
once	TRBV7-9	14	TRBJ1-1	NA	CASSDRSGKTEAFF	TGTGCCAGCAGCGACCGGTCGGGTAAAACTGAAGCTTTCTTT
NA	TRBV2	15	TRBJ1-1	TRBD1	CASRRLQGAVTEAFF	TGTGCCAGCAGAAGACTGCAGGGGGCGGTCACTGAAGCTTTCTTT
NA	TRBV6-5	13	TRBJ2-2	NA	CASRALGTGELFF	TGTGCCAGCAGAGCTCTAGGCACCGGGGAGCTGTTTTTT
NA	TRBV7-2	13	TRBJ2-3	NA	CASSPYRTDTQYF	TGTGCCAGCAGCCCTTACCGCACAGATACGCAGTATTTT
NA	TRBV6-6	12	TRBJ2-7	TRBD1	CATSTGPYEQYF	TGTGCCACTTCGACAGGGCCCTACGAGCAGTACTTC
NA	TRBV19	12	TRBJ1-2	NA	CAAGGTGVGYTF	TGTGCCGCAGGAGGAACCGGCGTTGGCTACACCTTC
NA	TRBV28	12	TRBJ1-4	NA	CASSFQTEKLFF	TGTGCCAGCAGTTTTCAGACAGAAAAACTGTTTTTT
NA	TRBV7-2	15	TRBJ1-2	TRBD1	CASSSARGLPYGYTF	TGTGCCAGCAGCTCAGCCAGGGGGCTACCCTATGGCTACACCTTC
NA	TRBV29-1	15	TRBJ2-3	TRBD2	CSVEGTSGMSDTQYF	TGCAGCGTTGAGGGGACTAGCGGGATGTCAGATACGCAGTATTTT